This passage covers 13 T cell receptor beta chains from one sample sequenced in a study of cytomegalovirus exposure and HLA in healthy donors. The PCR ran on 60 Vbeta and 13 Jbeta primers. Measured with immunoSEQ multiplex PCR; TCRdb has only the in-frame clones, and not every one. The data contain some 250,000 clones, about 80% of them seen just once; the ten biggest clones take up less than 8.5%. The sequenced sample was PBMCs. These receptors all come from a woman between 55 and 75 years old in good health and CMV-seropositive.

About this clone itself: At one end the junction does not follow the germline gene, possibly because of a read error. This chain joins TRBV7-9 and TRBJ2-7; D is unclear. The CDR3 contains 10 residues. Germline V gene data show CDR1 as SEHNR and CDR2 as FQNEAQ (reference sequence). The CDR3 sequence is CSSTRDEQYF. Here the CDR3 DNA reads TGTTCCAGCACTCGCGACGAGCAGTACTTC.

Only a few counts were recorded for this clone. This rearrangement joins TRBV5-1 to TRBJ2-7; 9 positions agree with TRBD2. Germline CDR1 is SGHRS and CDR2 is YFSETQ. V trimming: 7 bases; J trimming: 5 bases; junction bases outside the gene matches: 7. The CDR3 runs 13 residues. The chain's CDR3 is CASGVLAGNEQYF. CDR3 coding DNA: TGCGCCAGCGGTGTTCTAGCGGGGAACGAGCAGTACTTC.

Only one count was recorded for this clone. CDR3 in amino acids: CASSFRPGEQYF. CDR3 bases: TGTGCCAGCAGTTTCCGTCCCGGCGAGCAGTACTTC. The chain recombines TRBV27 with TRBJ2-7, with no clear D. This CDR3 has 12 amino acids. Germline-derived CDR1 and CDR2 are MNHEY and SMNVEV (reference sequence). V was pared by 3 bases and J by 6 bases, with 9 bases between.

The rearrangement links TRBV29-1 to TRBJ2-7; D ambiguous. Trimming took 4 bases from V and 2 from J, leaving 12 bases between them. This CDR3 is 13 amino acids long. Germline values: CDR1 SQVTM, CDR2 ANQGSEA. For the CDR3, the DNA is TGCAGCGTTGGTACAGACATCGCCTACGAGCAGTACTTC. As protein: CSVGTDIAYEQYF.

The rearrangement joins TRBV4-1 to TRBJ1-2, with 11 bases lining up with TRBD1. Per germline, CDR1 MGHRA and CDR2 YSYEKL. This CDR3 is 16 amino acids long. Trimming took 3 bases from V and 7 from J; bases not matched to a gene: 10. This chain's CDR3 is CASSHSGQGEGSGYTF. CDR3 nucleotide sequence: TGCGCCAGCAGCCACTCGGGACAGGGGGAAGGTAGTGGCTACACCTTC.

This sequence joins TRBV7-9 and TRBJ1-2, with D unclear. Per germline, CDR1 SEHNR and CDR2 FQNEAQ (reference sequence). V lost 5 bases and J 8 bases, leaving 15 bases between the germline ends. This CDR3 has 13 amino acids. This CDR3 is CASSRAEQRGYTF. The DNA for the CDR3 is TGTGCCAGCAGCCGAGCTGAACAGCGGGGCTACACCTTC.

The CDR3 nucleotides read TGTGCCAGCAGCGCTCCGGGACAGGACTTCTATGGCTACACCTTC. This codes for CASSAPGQDFYGYTF. This chain links TRBV11-2 with TRBJ1-2, with 8 bases fitting TRBD1. With 5 bases clipped from V and 4 bases from J, the junction kept 9 bases outside the gene matches. The CDR3 runs to 15 residues. Germline V lookup: CDR1 SGHAT, CDR2 FQNNGV.

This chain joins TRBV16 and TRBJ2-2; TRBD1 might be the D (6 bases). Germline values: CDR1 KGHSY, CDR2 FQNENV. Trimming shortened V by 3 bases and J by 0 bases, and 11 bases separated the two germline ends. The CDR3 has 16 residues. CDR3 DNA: TGTGCCAGCAGCCAGTGGGGGACAACGAACACCGGGGAGCTGTTTTTT. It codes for CASSQWGTTNTGELFF. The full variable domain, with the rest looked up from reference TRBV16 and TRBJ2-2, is GEEVAQTPKHLVRGEGQKAKLYCAPIKGHSYVFWYQQVLKNEFKFLISFQNENVFDETGMPKERFSAKCLPNSPCSLEIQATKLEDSAVYFCASSQWGTTNTGELFFGEGSRLTVL.

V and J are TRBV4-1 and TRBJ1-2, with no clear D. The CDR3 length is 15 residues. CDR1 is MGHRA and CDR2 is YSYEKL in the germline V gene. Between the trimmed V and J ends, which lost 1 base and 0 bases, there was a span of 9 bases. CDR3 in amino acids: CASSQGDTSNYGYTF. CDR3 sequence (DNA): TGCGCCAGCAGCCAAGGAGACACTTCTAACTATGGCTACACCTTC.

The chain's CDR3 is CASKPHGTGGGTDTQYF. Here the CDR3 DNA reads TGTGCCAGCAAACCCCACGGGACAGGGGGCGGAACAGATACGCAGTATTTT. The chain combines TRBV28 with TRBJ2-3; 12 positions agree with TRBD1. CDR3 length equals 17 residues. From germline, CDR1 is MDHEN and CDR2 SYDVKM. Trimming cost V 7 bases and J 3 bases; bases outside gene matches: 11.

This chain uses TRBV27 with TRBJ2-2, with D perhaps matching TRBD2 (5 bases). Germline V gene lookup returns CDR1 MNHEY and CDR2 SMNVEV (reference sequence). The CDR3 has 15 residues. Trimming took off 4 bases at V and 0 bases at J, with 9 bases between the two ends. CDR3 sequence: CASSYGETNTGELFF. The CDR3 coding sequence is TGTGCCAGCAGTTACGGGGAAACGAACACCGGGGAGCTGTTTTTT.

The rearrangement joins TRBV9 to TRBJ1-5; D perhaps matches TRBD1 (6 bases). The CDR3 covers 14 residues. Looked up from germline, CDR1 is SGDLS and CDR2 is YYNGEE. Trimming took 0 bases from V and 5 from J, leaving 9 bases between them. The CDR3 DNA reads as TGTGCCAGCAGCGTAGGGGACACCTATCAGCCCCAGCATTTT. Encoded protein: CASSVGDTYQPQHF.

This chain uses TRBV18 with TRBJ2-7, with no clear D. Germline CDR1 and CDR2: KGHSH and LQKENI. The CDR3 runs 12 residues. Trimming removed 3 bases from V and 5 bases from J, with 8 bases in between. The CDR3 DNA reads TGTGCCAGCTCACCCCAAAGAGACGAGCAGTACTTC. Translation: CASSPQRDEQYF.